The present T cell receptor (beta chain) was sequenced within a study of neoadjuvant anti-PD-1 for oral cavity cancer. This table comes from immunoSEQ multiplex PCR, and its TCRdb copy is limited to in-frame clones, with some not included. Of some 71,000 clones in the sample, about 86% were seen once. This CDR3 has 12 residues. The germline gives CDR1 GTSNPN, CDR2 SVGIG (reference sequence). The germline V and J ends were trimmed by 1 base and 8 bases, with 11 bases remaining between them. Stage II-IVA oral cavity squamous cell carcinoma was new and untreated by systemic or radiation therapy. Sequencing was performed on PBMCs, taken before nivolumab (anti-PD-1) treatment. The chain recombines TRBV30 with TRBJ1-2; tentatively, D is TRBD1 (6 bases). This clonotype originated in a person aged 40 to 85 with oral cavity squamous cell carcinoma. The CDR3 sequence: CAWSDGTRGYTF. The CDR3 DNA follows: TGTGCCTGGAGTGACGGGACACGGGGCTACACCTTC.